The next 28 T cell receptor beta chains were all read from a single sample in a study of cytomegalovirus exposure and HLA in healthy donors. The PCR employed 60 Vbeta primers together with 13 Jbeta primers. Profiled with immunoSEQ multiplex PCR; TCRdb holds only in-frame clones, not every one. The sample records roughly 100,000 clones, 73% being singletons. The specimen sequenced was PBMCs. All receptors derive from a man between 35 and 55 years old in good health and CMV-seronegative.

The chain couples TRBV19 to TRBJ1-2; possible D gene TRBD1, 5 bases. Germline lookup yields CDR1 LNHDA and CDR2 SQIVND (reference sequence). The CDR3 is 11 amino acids. V was cut by 7 bases and J by 4 bases, with 7 bases left in between. In nucleotides, the CDR3 is TGTGCCAGTACCGGGGGCTATGGCTACACCTTC. It is translated as CASTGGYGYTF.

This clone has a handful of counts. At the DNA level, this CDR3 is encoded by other sequences in the same sample as well. V is TRBV4-2 and J is TRBJ2-5; TRBD2 matches 9 bases. The germline V gene encodes CDR1 LGHNA and CDR2 YNFKEQ. The CDR3 runs 15 residues. The ends lost 0 bases at V and 1 base at J; junction bases unmatched: 0. The CDR3 nucleotides are TGTGCCAGCAGCCAAGAGCGGGGGGGCCAAGAGACCCAGTACTTC. The encoded protein is CASSQERGGQETQYF.

V gene TRBV7-2 combines with J gene TRBJ1-2; 12 bases agree with TRBD1. The trim removed 4 bases at V and 3 bases at J, leaving 12 bases unmatched. The CDR3 loop spans 18 amino acids. Germline CDR1 reads SGHTA; CDR2 reads FQGNSA. DNA of the CDR3: TGTGCCAGCAGCTACACGGGACAGGGGGCCCGGGGCTACTATGGCTACACCTTC. Translation gives CASSYTGQGARGYYGYTF.

The V gene is TRBV28, the J gene TRBJ2-5; 7 nucleotides align to TRBD2. CDR1 is MDHEN and CDR2 is SYDVKM in the germline V gene. This CDR3 contains 16 residues. V shed 6 bases, J shed 2 bases, and the junction held 12 bases outside the gene matches. CDR3 sequence (DNA): TGTGCCAGCAGCTCGAATCGCGGGGGATCACAAGAGACCCAGTACTTC. This encodes CASSSNRGGSQETQYF.

The chain couples TRBV5-4 to TRBJ1-6; 10 bases match TRBD1. CDR1 is SGHNT and CDR2 is YYREEE in the germline V gene (reference sequence). The V gene end was trimmed by 0 bases and the J gene end by 0 bases; junction bases not matched to a gene: 9. This CDR3 region has 20 residues. The CDR3 protein is CASSLVLTGGLSSYNSPLHF. CDR3 nucleotide sequence: TGTGCCAGCAGCTTGGTTCTGACAGGGGGCCTCAGCTCCTATAATTCACCCCTCCACTTT.

The chain has TRBV2 and TRBJ2-2; possibly TRBD1 for D (6 bases). From germline, CDR1 is SNHLY and CDR2 FYNNEI. The CDR3 spans 14 residues. V shed 6 bases and J shed 2 bases, with 10 bases lying between them. The CDR3 protein is CASSNRVNTGELFF. CDR3 nucleotides: TGTGCCAGCAGCAACAGGGTAAACACCGGGGAGCTGTTTTTT.

J is TRBJ1-5 and V is TRBV5-8, with D maybe TRBD1 (5 bases). Germline V gene lookup returns CDR1 SGHTS and CDR2 YDEGEE. The V end lost 1 base, the J end lost 1 base, and 15 bases lay between the germline ends. This CDR3 spans 17 amino acids. CDR3 coding DNA: TGTGCCAGCAGCTTGTTTAGGGGCCTTGGCAGCAATCAGCCCCAGCATTTT. Translating it yields CASSLFRGLGSNQPQHF. The variable domain in full, with the rest retrieved from reference TRBV5-8 and TRBJ1-5, is EAGVTQSPTHLIKTRGQQATLRCSPISGHTSVYWYQQALGLGLQFLLWYDEGEERNRGNFPPRFSGRQFPNYSSELNVNALELEDSALYLCASSLFRGLGSNQPQHFGDGTRLSIL.

The chain recombines TRBV29-1 with TRBJ2-1; TRBD1 matches 9 bases. Germline CDR1 and CDR2: SQVTM and ANQGSEA. CDR3 length: 14 residues. The ends lost 3 bases at V and 4 bases at J; junction bases unmatched: 4. CDR3 bases: TGCAGCGTTGATTGGGGACAGGGATACAATGAGCAGTTCTTC. It yields the protein CSVDWGQGYNEQFF.

V gene TRBV4-2 combines with J gene TRBJ2-2, with 10 bases that match TRBD2. With V trimmed by 3 bases and J by 1 base, 5 bases remained unmatched. Looked up from germline, CDR1 is LGHNA and CDR2 is YNFKEQ. CDR3 size: 17 residues. The CDR3 nucleotides are TGTGCCAGCAGCCAGGCTAGCGGGGGCCGGAACACCGGGGAGCTGTTTTTT. Residues: CASSQASGGRNTGELFF.

V and J are TRBV5-1 and TRBJ2-7; D might be TRBD2 (5 bases). The germline V and J ends were trimmed by 2 bases and 5 bases, with 14 bases remaining between them. CDR1 and CDR2 (germline): SGHRS, YFSETQ. The CDR3 loop spans 14 amino acids. The CDR3 DNA is TGCGCCAGCAGCTTAAGGGAACACGGGGACGAGCAGTACTTC. It specifies CASSLREHGDEQYF.

The CDR3 is CTSSQDRVLGNQPQHF. CDR3 nucleotide sequence: TGCACCAGCAGCCAAGACAGGGTCTTGGGCAATCAGCCCCAGCATTTT. This chain uses TRBV1 with TRBJ1-5; the table calls TRBD1, which could not be checked here. TRBV1 is recorded as a pseudogene. This CDR3 is built from 16 residues.

This clone was seen a handful of times. The rearrangement joins TRBV29-1 to TRBJ1-2, with 7 bases matching TRBD1. With 5 bases clipped from V and 4 bases from J, the junction kept 10 bases outside the gene matches. This CDR3 spans 14 amino acids. Per the germline V gene, CDR1 is SQVTM and CDR2 is ANQGSEA. The CDR3 spells CSVLGRDSGYGYTF. CDR3 bases: TGCAGCGTTCTAGGCCGGGACAGTGGCTATGGCTACACCTTC.

The V gene is TRBV5-1, the J gene TRBJ1-2, with TRBD1 matching 10 bases. Looked up from germline, CDR1 is SGHRS and CDR2 is YFSETQ. This CDR3 contains 14 residues. The ends lost 4 bases at V and 8 bases at J; junction bases unmatched: 8. The CDR3 DNA reads as TGCGCCAGCAGCCCGGACAGGGGGTTAGGAGGCTACACCTTC. Translated: CASSPDRGLGGYTF.

The genes are TRBV2 and TRBJ2-3; 8 bases line up with TRBD2. Germline trimming cut 4 bases from V and 2 bases from J; bases unmatched to any gene: 5. Germline V gene lookup returns CDR1 SNHLY and CDR2 FYNNEI. The CDR3 has 15 residues. Written as DNA, the CDR3 is TGTGCCAGCAGTGCTCCTAGCGGGCTCACAGATACGCAGTATTTT. Residues: CASSAPSGLTDTQYF.

The rearrangement joins TRBV11-2 to TRBJ1-1; D remains unclear. Per germline, CDR1 SGHAT and CDR2 FQNNGV. Trimming shortened V by 7 bases and J by 0 bases, and 12 bases separated the two germline ends. The CDR3 covers 14 residues. CDR3 DNA sequence: TGTGCCAGCACTCCATCGGGAATGAACACTGAAGCTTTCTTT. It codes for CASTPSGMNTEAFF.

The chain is built from TRBV11-2 and TRBJ1-5, with D possibly matching TRBD1 (5 bases). V lost 6 bases and J 11 bases, leaving 20 bases between the germline ends. Per the germline V gene, CDR1 is SGHAT and CDR2 is FQNNGV. This CDR3 has 14 amino acids. The CDR3 protein is CASRQSGRDASQHF. In DNA, the CDR3 is TGTGCCAGCAGGCAGAGTGGCAGGGATGCCTCCCAGCATTTT.

J is TRBJ2-4 and V is TRBV7-9, with TRBD2 matching 8 bases. The germline V gene has CDR1 SEHNR and CDR2 FQNEAQ (reference sequence). The CDR3 consists of 16 residues. V lost 4 bases and J lost 0; bases outside the gene matches: 5. The CDR3 is CASSYPGGVAKNIQYF. CDR3 coding DNA: TGTGCCAGCAGCTACCCGGGGGGGGTAGCCAAAAACATTCAGTACTTC.

The rearrangement links TRBV28 to TRBJ2-7; D is possibly TRBD2 (5 bases). Trimming cost V 2 bases and J 3 bases, with 11 bases left between them. This CDR3 spans 14 amino acids. Germline assignment: CDR1 MDHEN and CDR2 SYDVKM. CDR3: CASSLTGENYEQYF. The CDR3 DNA reads TGTGCCAGCAGTTTAACCGGGGAAAACTACGAGCAGTACTTC. Full variable domain (remainder filled in from reference TRBV28 and TRBJ2-7): DVKVTQSSRYLVKRTGEKVFLECVQDMDHENMFWYRQDPGLGLRLIYFSYDVKMKEKGDIPEGYSVSREKKERFSLILESASTNQTSMYLCASSLTGENYEQYFGPGTRLTVT.

This chain connects TRBV5-4 to TRBJ2-1; TRBD2 aligns across 15 bases. Germline values: CDR1 SGHNT, CDR2 YYREEE (reference sequence). The trim removed 3 bases at V and 8 bases at J, leaving 6 bases unmatched. The CDR3 sequence is 16 residues long. The CDR3 here is CASSSGLAGGLDEQFF. DNA of the CDR3: TGTGCCAGCAGCTCTGGACTAGCGGGGGGGTTGGATGAGCAGTTCTTC.

The chain links TRBV4-1 to TRBJ1-2; tentatively, D is TRBD1 (5 bases). CDR3 size: 13 residues. Trimming shortened V by 6 bases and J by 6 bases, and 14 bases separated the two germline ends. Germline V lookup: CDR1 MGHRA, CDR2 YSYEKL. CDR3 amino acids: CASREAGQDGYTF. Here the CDR3 DNA reads TGCGCCAGCAGAGAAGCAGGGCAAGATGGCTACACCTTC.

J is TRBJ2-7 and V is TRBV4-3, with 10 bases that match TRBD1. Germline V gene data show CDR1 as LGHNA and CDR2 as YSLEER. This CDR3 region has 15 residues. V trimming: 1 base; J trimming: 6 bases; junction bases outside the gene matches: 6. In DNA form, the CDR3 reads TGCGCCAGCAGCCAAGCGTGGGACAGGGGTTCCGAGCAGTACTTC. Its translation: CASSQAWDRGSEQYF.

This chain links TRBV7-6 with TRBJ2-3; 10 bases map to TRBD2. Germline loops: CDR1 SGHVS, CDR2 FNYEAQ. J lost 5 bases, V lost 5 bases, and 19 bases had no gene match. This CDR3 comprises 19 residues. DNA of the CDR3: TGTGCCAGCAGCCCCCCCTTGCGTGGACTAGCGGCGGGGGGAGATACGCAGTATTTT. Its translation: CASSPPLRGLAAGGDTQYF.

On this clone: The sample holds other DNA sequences that translate to the same CDR3. The chain employs TRBV6-5 and TRBJ2-1, with 9 nucleotides matching TRBD2. CDR3 size: 15 residues. Germline trimming cut 2 bases from V and 4 bases from J; bases unmatched to any gene: 3. Germline lookup yields CDR1 MNHEY and CDR2 SVGAGI. CDR3 amino acids: CASSYVAGDYNEQFF. As DNA, the CDR3 is TGTGCCAGCAGTTACGTAGCGGGGGATTACAATGAGCAGTTCTTC.

The chain has TRBV7-8 and TRBJ2-4, with TRBD1 identical over 9 bases. The CDR3 runs 14 residues. J was trimmed by 7 bases and V by 4 bases; bases with no gene match: 5. CDR1 is SGHVS, CDR2 FQNEAQ, per germline. The CDR3 reads CASSYRGRWNIQYF. CDR3 DNA sequence: TGTGCCAGCAGCTACAGGGGGCGGTGGAACATTCAGTACTTC.

The chain combines TRBV12-5 with TRBJ1-5, with D hard to call. The CDR3 spans 12 residues. The V gene's germline CDR1 is LGHNT and CDR2 FRNRAP. V lost 6 bases to trimming and J lost 4 bases, with 7 bases between them. In DNA form, the CDR3 reads TGTGCTAGTGGCTTTATTAATCAGCCCCAGCATTTT. Translation gives CASGFINQPQHF.

This clone was seen a few times. The chain links TRBV5-4 to TRBJ2-1; the match to TRBD2 covers 14 bases. Germline CDR1 and CDR2: SGHNT and YYREEE (reference sequence). V lost 7 bases and J lost 6; bases outside the gene matches: 6. The CDR3 length is 15 residues. Here the CDR3 DNA reads TGTGCCAGCGGCCGACTAGCGGGGGGGCCCAATGAGCAGTTCTTC. Its translation is CASGRLAGGPNEQFF. The variable domain in full, completed from reference TRBV5-4 and TRBJ2-1, reads ETGVTQSPTHLIKTRGQQVTLRCSSQSGHNTVSWYQQALGQGPQFIFQYYREEENGRGNFPPRFSGLQFPNYSSELNVNALELDDSALYLCASGRLAGGPNEQFFGPGTRLTVL.

This clone was picked up a small number of times. The chain is built from TRBV9 and TRBJ2-5; 8 bases match TRBD2. The CDR3 is 16 residues long. The germline V gene encodes CDR1 SGDLS and CDR2 YYNGEE. V was clipped by 2 bases and J by 0 bases; unmatched bases: 6. CDR3 sequence reads: CASSVQTGGDQETQYF. The CDR3 DNA reads as TGTGCCAGCAGCGTTCAAACGGGAGGGGACCAAGAGACCCAGTACTTC. Full variable domain (remainder filled in from reference TRBV9 and TRBJ2-5): DSGVTQTPKHLITATGQRVTLRCSPRSGDLSVYWYQQSLDQGLQFLIQYYNGEERAKGNILERFSAQQFPDLHSELNLSSLELGDSALYFCASSVQTGGDQETQYFGPGTRLLVL.

Turning to this clone: The sample contains more than one DNA sequence encoding this CDR3. This chain joins TRBV28 and TRBJ1-1; no reliable D call. This CDR3 has 12 amino acids. V dropped 5 bases and J dropped 11 bases, with 15 bases sitting between them. Germline-derived CDR1 and CDR2 are MDHEN and SYDVKM. The CDR3 bases are TGTGCCAGCAGTCCCCCGGGGATCGGGGCTTTCTTT. It yields the protein CASSPPGIGAFF. The variable domain in full, with the rest retrieved from reference TRBV28 and TRBJ1-1, is DVKVTQSSRYLVKRTGEKVFLECVQDMDHENMFWYRQDPGLGLRLIYFSYDVKMKEKGDIPEGYSVSREKKERFSLILESASTNQTSMYLCASSPPGIGAFFGQGTRLTVV.